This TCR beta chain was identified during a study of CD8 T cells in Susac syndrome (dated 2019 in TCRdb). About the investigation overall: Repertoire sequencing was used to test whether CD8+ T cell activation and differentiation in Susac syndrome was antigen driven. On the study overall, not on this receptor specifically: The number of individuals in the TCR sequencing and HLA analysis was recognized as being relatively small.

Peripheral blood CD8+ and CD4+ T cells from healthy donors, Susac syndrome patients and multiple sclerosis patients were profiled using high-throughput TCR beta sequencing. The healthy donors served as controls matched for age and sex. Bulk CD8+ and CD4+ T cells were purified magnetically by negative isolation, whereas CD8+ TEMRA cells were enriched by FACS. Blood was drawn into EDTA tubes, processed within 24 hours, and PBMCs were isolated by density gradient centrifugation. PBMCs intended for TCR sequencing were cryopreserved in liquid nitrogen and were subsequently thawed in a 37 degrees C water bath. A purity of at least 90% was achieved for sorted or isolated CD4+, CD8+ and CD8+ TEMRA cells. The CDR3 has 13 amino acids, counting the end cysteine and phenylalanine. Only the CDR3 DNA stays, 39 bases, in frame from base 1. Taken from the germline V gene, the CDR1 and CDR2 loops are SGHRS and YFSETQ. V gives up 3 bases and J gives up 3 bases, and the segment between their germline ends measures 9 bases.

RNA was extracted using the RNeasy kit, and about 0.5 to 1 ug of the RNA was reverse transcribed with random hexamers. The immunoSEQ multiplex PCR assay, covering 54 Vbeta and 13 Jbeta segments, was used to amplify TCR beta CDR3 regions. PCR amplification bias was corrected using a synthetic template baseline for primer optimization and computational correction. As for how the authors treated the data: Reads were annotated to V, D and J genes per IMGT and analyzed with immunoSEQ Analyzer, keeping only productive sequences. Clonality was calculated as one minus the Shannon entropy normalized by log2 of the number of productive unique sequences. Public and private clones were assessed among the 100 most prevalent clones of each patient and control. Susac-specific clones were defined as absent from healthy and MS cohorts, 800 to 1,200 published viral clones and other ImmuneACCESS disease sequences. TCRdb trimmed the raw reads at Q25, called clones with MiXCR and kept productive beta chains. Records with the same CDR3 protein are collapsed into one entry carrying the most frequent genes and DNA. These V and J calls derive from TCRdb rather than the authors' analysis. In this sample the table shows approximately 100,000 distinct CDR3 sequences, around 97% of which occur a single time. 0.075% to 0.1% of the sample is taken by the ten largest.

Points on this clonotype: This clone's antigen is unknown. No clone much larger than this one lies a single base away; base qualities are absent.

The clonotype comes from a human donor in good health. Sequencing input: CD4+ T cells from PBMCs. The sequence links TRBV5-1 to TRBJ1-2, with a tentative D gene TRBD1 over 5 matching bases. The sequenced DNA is TGCGCCAGCAGCTCGGTGGGGGACTATGGCTACACCTTC. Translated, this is CASSSVGDYGYTF.